What follows is one T cell receptor (beta chain) and its context. These data come from a study of cytomegalovirus exposure and HLA in healthy donors. For the study at large: The study's early data release held about 85 million unique TCRs from HLA-typed donors.

Vbeta (60) and Jbeta (13) primers were used in the PCR. The method was immunoSEQ multiplex PCR; TCRdb's version includes in-frame clones alone and lacks a portion of them. This sample has 150,000 to 200,000 clones, with about four fifths found just once. The germline V gene has CDR1 MNHNS and CDR2 SASEGT. The CDR3 runs to 13 residues. J lost 4 bases, V lost 6 bases, and 4 bases had no gene match. The genes are TRBV6-1 and TRBJ1-1; 8 bases fit TRBD1. The sequencing input was PBMCs. This TCR derives from a man aged 25-45 years in good health and CMV-seropositive. The CDR3 nucleotides are TGTGCCAGCAGCCTTGACAGGGGCACTGAAGCTTTCTTT. The encoded protein is CASSLDRGTEAFF.